What follows are 26 T cell receptor beta chains derived from one specimen sequenced in a study of blood T cells in healthy people across ages. It was with a sample-barcoded 5' primer and a J-beta primer mix that a second PCR of roughly 6 to 12 cycles was run. MiXCR, run by TCRdb on the 5' RACE reads, gives a single entry per CDR3 protein. This repertoire shows 1.5 million to 2 million distinct CDR3 sequences, roughly 50% found once; its top ten account for roughly 2%. The sequenced material came from blood. The origin of the receptors is a woman in her thirties or forties in good health.

This clonotype showed up just a few times. Given a much more abundant clone one base away, this may be a read error. The chain uses TRBV2 and TRBJ2-1; no reliable D call. CDR3 length equals 10 residues. The V gene's germline CDR1 is SNHLY and CDR2 FYNNEI. The V and J ends lost 3 bases and 9 bases respectively, with 3 bases between them. CDR3 sequence: CASSESEQFF. The CDR3 region has the DNA TGTGCCAGCAGTGAGAGTGAGCAGTTCTTC.

This chain joins TRBV24-1 and TRBJ2-6, with D unclear. The CDR3 covers 15 residues. V lost 3 bases and J 1 base, leaving 6 bases between the germline ends. Germline values: CDR1 KGHDR, CDR2 SFDVKD. The CDR3 loop is CATSDLGSGANVLTF. The CDR3 nucleotides are TGTGCCACCAGTGATCTGGGATCTGGGGCCAACGTCCTGACTTTC.

This clonotype was observed a handful of times. J is TRBJ2-5 and V is TRBV20-1; D gene unclear. Germline V gene sequence: CDR1 DFQATT, CDR2 SNEGSKA (reference sequence). V lost 5 bases and J lost 3, with 16 bases in between. The CDR3 has 14 amino acids. In DNA form, the CDR3 reads TGCAGTGCTCGCAGAGGAATAGATAAAGAGACCCAGTACTTC. It is translated as CSARRGIDKETQYF.

J is TRBJ2-3 and V is TRBV6-2 or TRBV6-3; 8 bases line up with TRBD2. This CDR3 region has 14 residues. Losses at the gene ends were 8 bases for V and 1 base for J; bases not matched to a gene: 5. From germline, CDR1 is MNHEY and CDR2 SVGEGT. In DNA, the CDR3 is TGTGCCAGCCGGCAGCGGGAGCGCACAGATACGCAGTATTTT. Its translation: CASRQRERTDTQYF.

The rearrangement joins TRBV20-1 to TRBJ2-3; TRBD1 matches at 7 bases. CDR3 size: 15 residues. Trimming removed 2 bases from V and 3 bases from J; junction bases left unmatched: 8. Germline values: CDR1 DFQATT, CDR2 SNEGSKA (reference sequence). The CDR3 reads CSARPQQGQTDTQYF. The CDR3 DNA follows: TGCAGTGCTAGACCCCAACAGGGGCAGACAGATACGCAGTATTTT.

This clonotype was counted between two and nine times. The chain carries TRBV4-3 and TRBJ2-4; 8 bases agree with TRBD1. Germline CDR1 LGHNA, CDR2 YSLEER. Germline trimming cut 3 bases from V and 5 bases from J; bases unmatched to any gene: 3. There are 14 residues in the CDR3. The CDR3 reads CASSHAQGENIQYF. The CDR3 DNA follows: TGCGCCAGCAGCCACGCACAGGGGGAAAACATTCAGTACTTC.

The chain joins TRBV3-1 to TRBJ2-5; D is possibly TRBD2 (6 bases). CDR3 length: 16 amino acids. CDR1 is LGHDT and CDR2 is YNNKEL in the germline V gene (reference sequence). Trimming removed 4 bases from V and 1 base from J, with 16 bases in between. The DNA of the CDR3 is TGTGCCAGCAGCCTCGGATGGGGGGTTATCCAAGAGACCCAGTACTTC. Translating it yields CASSLGWGVIQETQYF.

This sequence joins TRBV24-1 and TRBJ2-3; D tentatively reads TRBD1 or TRBD2 (5 bases each). Germline V lookup: CDR1 KGHDR, CDR2 SFDVKD. This CDR3 is built from 17 residues. Trimming shortened V by 0 bases and J by 1 base, and 13 bases separated the two germline ends. As DNA, the CDR3 is TGTGCCACCAGTGATTTGAACAGGAGGACTGGCACAGATACGCAGTATTTT. As protein: CATSDLNRRTGTDTQYF.

V and J are TRBV28 and TRBJ2-1, with 9 bases lining up with TRBD1. The V segment lost 7 bases and the J segment 9 bases; nucleotides outside the gene matches: 7. The V gene's germline CDR1 is MDHEN and CDR2 SYDVKM. The CDR3 covers 13 residues. The CDR3 spells CASTFGTGLEQFF. The CDR3 nucleotides are TGTGCCAGCACTTTCGGGACAGGGCTTGAGCAGTTCTTC.

The chain employs TRBV20-1 and TRBJ1-1; D gene unclear. The V end lost 5 bases, the J end lost 3 bases, and 7 bases lay between the germline ends. CDR1 and CDR2 from the germline V gene are DFQATT and SNEGSKA (reference sequence). CDR3 size: 11 residues. The CDR3 loop reads CSAPDHTEAFF. The CDR3 DNA is TGCAGTGCTCCCGATCACACTGAAGCTTTCTTT.

This rearrangement joins TRBV20-1 to TRBJ2-3, with 13 bases aligning to TRBD2. Germline CDR1 and CDR2: DFQATT and SNEGSKA (reference sequence). With 3 bases clipped from V and 10 bases from J, the junction kept 13 bases outside the gene matches. This CDR3 spans 16 amino acids. The CDR3 spells CSASATSGGANKAQYF. The CDR3 DNA reads as TGCAGTGCTAGCGCCACTAGCGGGGGGGCCAACAAGGCGCAGTATTTT.

Details on this clonotype: An end of the junction differs from the germline gene, which may be a read error. The V call is TRBV11-2, the J call TRBJ2-1; 9 positions match TRBD2. There are 15 residues in the CDR3. Germline values: CDR1 SGHAT, CDR2 FQNNGV. CDR3 amino acids: CVSSLSSGAYNEQFF. The CDR3 coding sequence is TGTGTCAGCAGCTTATCTAGCGGGGCATACAATGAGCAGTTCTTC.

The chain recombines TRBV4-3 with TRBJ2-6; 10 bases align to TRBD2. With V trimmed by 0 bases and J by 0 bases, 8 bases remained unmatched. There are 20 residues in the CDR3. Germline CDR1 is LGHNA and CDR2 is YSLEER. The DNA of the CDR3 is TGCGCCAGCAGCCAAGAGGAAATAGCGGGGGGACCCTCTGGGGCCAACGTCCTGACTTTC. As protein: CASSQEEIAGGPSGANVLTF.

The chain links TRBV4-3 to TRBJ2-6; 9 bases are shared with TRBD1. V was clipped by 3 bases and J by 0 bases; unmatched bases: 6. Germline V lookup: CDR1 LGHNA, CDR2 YSLEER. This CDR3 spans 18 amino acids. The CDR3 is CASSHGQGRSSGANVLTF. CDR3 DNA: TGCGCCAGCAGCCACGGACAGGGGCGAAGCTCTGGGGCCAACGTCCTGACTTTC.

This clonotype was found once. This CDR3 reads CASSGYRGFSPLSSYNEQFF. As DNA, the CDR3 is TGTGCCAGCAGCGGATACAGGGGGTTCTCACCTCTAAGCTCCTACAATGAGCAGTTCTTC. The J gene is TRBJ2-1, the V gene TRBV9; 8 nucleotides align to TRBD1. Germline V gene data show CDR1 as SGDLS and CDR2 as YYNGEE. The CDR3 contains 20 residues. V was clipped by 3 bases and J by 0 bases; unmatched bases: 17.

The chain uses TRBV4-2 and TRBJ2-5; 8 nucleotides match TRBD1. Germline V gene sequence: CDR1 LGHNA, CDR2 YNFKEQ. V dropped 3 bases and J dropped 3; count of bases not matched to a gene: 6. The CDR3 has 15 amino acids. The CDR3, as DNA: TGTGCCAGCAGCCACGGGTTGGACAGGGAAGAGACCCAGTACTTC. Its protein product is CASSHGLDREETQYF.

The sample holds a few counts of this clonotype. The chain links TRBV4-3 to TRBJ2-1; TRBD2 matches at 8 bases. Trimming at V came to 0 bases and at J to 5 bases, leaving 6 bases not matched to a gene. In germline, CDR1 is LGHNA, CDR2 YSLEER. The CDR3 is made up of 16 amino acids. This chain's CDR3 is CASSQDRGLAHNEQFF. CDR3 nucleotides: TGCGCCAGCAGCCAAGATCGCGGACTAGCCCACAATGAGCAGTTCTTC.

This chain uses TRBV4-3 with TRBJ2-7, with unresolved D. V dropped 0 bases and J dropped 2 bases, with 14 bases sitting between them. This CDR3 comprises 16 residues. Germline lookup yields CDR1 LGHNA and CDR2 YSLEER. The CDR3 DNA follows: TGCGCCAGCAGCCAAGATATTTGGGGTCGTCCCTACGAGCAGTACTTC. This encodes CASSQDIWGRPYEQYF.

V and J are TRBV7-9 and TRBJ2-7; D remains ambiguous. Germline V lookup: CDR1 SEHNR, CDR2 FQNEAQ (reference sequence). The ends were cut back, 5 bases at V and 3 bases at J, with 11 bases in the middle. The CDR3 has 13 amino acids. The CDR3 DNA is TGTGCCAGCAGCCCCCCCGAACGCTACGAGCAGTACTTC. Amino acid sequence: CASSPPERYEQYF.

The chain recombines TRBV29-1 with TRBJ2-7; tentative D call: TRBD2 (6 bases). V was shortened by 3 bases and J by 1 base, with 7 bases between the two germline ends. Germline V CDR1 and CDR2: SQVTM, ANQGSEA. The CDR3 contains 12 residues. This chain's CDR3 is CSVDAGSYEQYF. In DNA form, the CDR3 reads TGCAGCGTTGACGCGGGGTCCTACGAGCAGTACTTC.

There are many counts of this clonotype. The chain carries TRBV6-2 or TRBV6-3 and TRBJ2-7, with 8 bases fitting TRBD1. The CDR3 contains 13 residues. The germline V gene encodes CDR1 MNHEY and CDR2 SVGEGT. The J segment lost 0 bases and the V segment lost 6 bases, leaving 1 base of the junction unmatched. The CDR3 sequence: CASRGTGSYEQYF. DNA of the CDR3: TGTGCCAGCAGGGGGACAGGCTCCTACGAGCAGTACTTC.

The chain combines TRBV6-5 with TRBJ2-5; 12 positions agree with TRBD2. This CDR3 region has 16 residues. Trimming took 3 bases from V and 4 from J; bases not matched to a gene: 6. Germline lookup yields CDR1 MNHEY and CDR2 SVGAGI. The CDR3 nucleotides are TGTGCCAGCAGTTATGGGGCTAGCGGGGGGGGAGAGACCCAGTACTTC. Translated: CASSYGASGGGETQYF.

The genes are TRBV20-1 and TRBJ1-2; possible D gene TRBD1, 6 bases. The CDR3 is 15 amino acids. Germline V CDR1 and CDR2: DFQATT, SNEGSKA (reference sequence). Trimming shortened V by 0 bases and J by 5 bases, and 16 bases separated the two germline ends. The CDR3 loop reads CSARDEAGDPYGYTF. As DNA, the CDR3 is TGCAGTGCTAGAGATGAGGCAGGGGACCCTTATGGCTACACCTTC.

This clonotype was counted once. V gene TRBV6-2 or TRBV6-3 combines with J gene TRBJ2-2; no reliable D call. Trimming stripped 0 bases from V and 6 bases from J, with 11 bases between. CDR1 MNHEY and CDR2 SVGEGT come from the germline V gene. This CDR3 region has 15 residues. CDR3 nucleotides: TGTGCCAGCAGTTACTCGAGTCTGTCGGCCGGGGAGCTGTTTTTT. Translated, it gives CASSYSSLSAGELFF.

This clonotype was detected a few times. The chain combines TRBV9 with TRBJ1-2; perhaps TRBD1 as D (6 bases). Between the trimmed V and J ends, which lost 2 bases and 2 bases, there was a span of 13 bases. This CDR3 region has 15 residues. Germline V gives CDR1 SGDLS, CDR2 YYNGEE. The CDR3 region is CASSVHGGGNYGYTF. CDR3 sequence (DNA): TGTGCCAGCAGCGTCCATGGAGGGGGAAACTATGGCTACACCTTC.

This rearrangement joins TRBV5-1 to TRBJ2-2, with 8 positions matching TRBD1. From germline, CDR1 is SGHRS and CDR2 YFSETQ. The V segment lost 4 bases and the J segment 0 bases; nucleotides outside the gene matches: 5. The CDR3 is made up of 16 amino acids. CDR3: CASSIQTGANTGELFF. CDR3 bases: TGCGCCAGCAGCATTCAGACAGGGGCGAACACCGGGGAGCTGTTTTTT.